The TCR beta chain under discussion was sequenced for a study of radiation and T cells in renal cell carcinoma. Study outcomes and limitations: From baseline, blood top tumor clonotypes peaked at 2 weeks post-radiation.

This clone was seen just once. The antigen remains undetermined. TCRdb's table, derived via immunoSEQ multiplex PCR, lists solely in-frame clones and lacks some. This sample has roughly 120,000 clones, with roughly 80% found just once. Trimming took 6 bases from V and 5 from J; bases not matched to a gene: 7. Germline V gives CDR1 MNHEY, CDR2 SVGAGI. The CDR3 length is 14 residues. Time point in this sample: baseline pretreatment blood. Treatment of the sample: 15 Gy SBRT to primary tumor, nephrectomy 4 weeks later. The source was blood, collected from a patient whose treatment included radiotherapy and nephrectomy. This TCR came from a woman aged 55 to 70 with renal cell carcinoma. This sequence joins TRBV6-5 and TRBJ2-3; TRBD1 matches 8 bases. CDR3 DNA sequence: TGTGCCAGCAGCCCAAGACAGGGGATAGATACGCAGTATTTT. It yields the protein CASSPRQGIDTQYF.